This T cell receptor (beta chain) stems from a study of Tregs in tolerant kidney transplant recipients. Overall study results and limits: Findings come from small patient numbers and require larger validation. Donor-specific Treg expansion exceeded global Treg expansion in tolerant patients, suggesting antigen drive. Changing PCR primers prevented nucleotide comparison between some patients' samples. Activated donor B cell expansion appeared to reveal the most relevant donor-specific TCRbeta repertoire.

With respect to this clone: Its specificity is unknown.

TCRdb keeps only in-frame clones here, not all; method: immunoSEQ multiplex PCR. The top ten clones hold about 1.4% of a sample with over 70,000 clones, 90% to 95% of them seen once. Related graft donors supplied nonmyeloablative bone marrow transplants, and mixed chimerism was transient. V lost 5 bases to trimming and J lost 3 bases, with 7 bases between them. This CDR3 contains 13 residues. Germline values: CDR1 SGHVS, CDR2 FQNEAQ. The V call is TRBV7-8, the J call TRBJ2-2; no definite D call. The origin of this receptor is a human patient who received a combined kidney and bone marrow transplant. Some T cells here may be from the graft donor. The sequencing used CD4+ T cells from blood (PBMCs), collected 24 months after the transplant. CDR3 in amino acids: CASSLFYTGELFF. CDR3 DNA sequence: TGTGCCAGCAGCCTCTTCTACACCGGGGAGCTGTTTTTT.